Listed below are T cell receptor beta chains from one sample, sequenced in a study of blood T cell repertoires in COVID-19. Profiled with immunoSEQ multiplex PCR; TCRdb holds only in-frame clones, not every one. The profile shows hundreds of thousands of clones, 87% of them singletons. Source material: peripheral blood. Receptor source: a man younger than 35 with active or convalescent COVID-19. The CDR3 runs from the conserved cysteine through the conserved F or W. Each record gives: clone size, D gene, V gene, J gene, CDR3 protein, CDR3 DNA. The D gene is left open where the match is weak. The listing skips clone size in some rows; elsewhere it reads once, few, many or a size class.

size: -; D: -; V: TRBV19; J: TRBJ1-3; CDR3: CASSNQQVPGNTIYF; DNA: TGTGCCAGTAGTAACCAGCAGGTCCCTGGAAACACCATATATTTT
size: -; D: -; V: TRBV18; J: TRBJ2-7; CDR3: CASSPRGDEQYF; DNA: TGTGCCAGCTCACCCAGGGGAGACGAGCAGTACTTC
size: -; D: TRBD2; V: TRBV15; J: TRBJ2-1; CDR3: CATSRETSGGYNEQFF; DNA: TGTGCCACCAGCAGAGAGACTAGCGGGGGCTACAATGAGCAGTTCTTC
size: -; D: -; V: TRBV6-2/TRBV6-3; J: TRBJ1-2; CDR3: CASSPSGGYTF; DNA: TGTGCCAGCAGCCCTTCCGGTGGCTACACCTTC
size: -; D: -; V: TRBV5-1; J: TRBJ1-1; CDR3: CASSWGRVQNTEAFF; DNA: TGCGCCAGCAGCTGGGGCAGGGTTCAGAACACTGAAGCTTTCTTT
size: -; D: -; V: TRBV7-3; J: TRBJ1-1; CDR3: CASSGQPNTEAFF; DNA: TGTGCCTCCTCGGGACAACCGAACACTGAAGCTTTCTTT
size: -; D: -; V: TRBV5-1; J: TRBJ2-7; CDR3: CAGSLAPASEQYF; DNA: TGCGCCGGCAGCTTGGCCCCAGCGAGCGAGCAGTACTTC
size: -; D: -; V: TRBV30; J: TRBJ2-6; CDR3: CAWSVAGANVLTF; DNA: TGTGCCTGGAGTGTAGCCGGGGCCAACGTCCTGACTTTC
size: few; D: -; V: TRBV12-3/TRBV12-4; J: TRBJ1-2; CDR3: CASRRGVYGYTF; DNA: TGTGCCAGCCGGCGGGGAGTCTATGGCTACACCTTC
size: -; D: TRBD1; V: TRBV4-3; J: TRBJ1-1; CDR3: CASSQRGTGGTEAFF; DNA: TGCGCCAGCAGCCAAAGAGGGACAGGTGGGACTGAAGCTTTCTTT
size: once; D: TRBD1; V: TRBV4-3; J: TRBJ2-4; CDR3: CASSHDRGKDIQYF; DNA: TGCGCCAGCAGCCATGACAGGGGTAAGGACATTCAGTACTTC
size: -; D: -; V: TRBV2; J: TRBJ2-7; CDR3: CASSEDRFYEQYF; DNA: TGTGCCAGCAGTGAAGACAGGTTCTACGAGCAGTACTTC
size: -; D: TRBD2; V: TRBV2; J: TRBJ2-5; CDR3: CASSEGLAGEETQYF; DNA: TGTGCCAGCAGTGAAGGACTAGCGGGAGAGGAGACCCAGTACTTC
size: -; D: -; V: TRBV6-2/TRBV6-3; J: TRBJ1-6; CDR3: CASSRGLSSYNSPLHF; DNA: TGTGCCAGCAGCAGGGGCCTAAGCTCCTATAATTCACCCCTCCACTTT
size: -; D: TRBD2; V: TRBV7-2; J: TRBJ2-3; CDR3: CASSLEGTGGPTDTQYF; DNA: TGTGCCAGCAGCTTAGAAGGAACGGGAGGGCCTACAGATACGCAGTATTTT
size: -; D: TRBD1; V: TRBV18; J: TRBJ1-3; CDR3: CASSPQNRGDGNTIYF; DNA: TGTGCCAGCTCACCTCAAAACAGGGGGGACGGAAACACCATATATTTT
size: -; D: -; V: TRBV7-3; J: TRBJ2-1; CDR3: CASKISRDYNEQFF; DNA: TGTGCCAGCAAAATTTCTAGAGATTACAATGAGCAGTTCTTC
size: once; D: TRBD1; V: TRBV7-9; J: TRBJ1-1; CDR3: CASRSGQGTSEAFF; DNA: TGTGCCAGCAGATCAGGACAGGGGACCTCTGAAGCTTTCTTT
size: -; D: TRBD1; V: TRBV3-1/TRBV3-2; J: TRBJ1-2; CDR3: CASSQGTGDGYTF; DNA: TGTGCCAGCAGCCAAGGGACAGGGGATGGCTACACCTTC
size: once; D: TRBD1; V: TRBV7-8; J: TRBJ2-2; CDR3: CASSWYRDRENTGELFF; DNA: TGTGCCAGCAGCTGGTACCGGGACAGGGAGAACACCGGGGAGCTGTTTTTT
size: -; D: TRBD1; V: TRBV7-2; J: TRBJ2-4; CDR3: CASSPGTGKNIQYF; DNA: TGTGCCAGCAGCCCCGGGACAGGGAAAAACATTCAGTACTTC
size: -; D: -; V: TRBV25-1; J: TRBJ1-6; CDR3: CASTNSLSYNSPLHF; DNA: TGTGCCAGCACGAACAGCCTCTCCTATAATTCACCCCTCCACTTT
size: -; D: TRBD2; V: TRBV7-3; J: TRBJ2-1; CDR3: CASSLIGGSFGNEQFF; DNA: TGTGCCAGCAGCTTAATAGGCGGGAGTTTTGGTAATGAGCAGTTCTTC
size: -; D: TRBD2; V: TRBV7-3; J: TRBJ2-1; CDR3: CASSPGTRGYNEQFF; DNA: TGTGCCAGCAGCCCCGGGACTAGGGGCTACAATGAGCAGTTCTTC
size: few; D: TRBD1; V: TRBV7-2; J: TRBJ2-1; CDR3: CASSMGDSYNEQFF; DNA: TGTGCCAGCAGCATGGGGGACAGCTACAATGAGCAGTTCTTC
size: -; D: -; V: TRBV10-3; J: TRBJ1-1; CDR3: CAISGTVNTEAFF; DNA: TGTGCCATCAGTGGGACAGTGAACACTGAAGCTTTCTTT